A selection of T cell receptor beta chains follows, all from one sample in a study of HIV-infected children after antiretroviral therapy interruption. TCRdb re-called the 3' RACE reads through MiXCR, storing one row per CDR3 protein. The sample has 40,000 to 55,000 distinct CDR3 sequences, about 4.3% seen once; the top ten hold roughly 0.7%. This sample comprised CD45RA+ CD4+ T cells from PBMCs, pooled from several time points, obtained from a donor given antiretroviral therapy, either interrupted or continuous. All receptors come from a pool of human donors with HIV. CDR3s include the opening cysteine and the closing phenylalanine or tryptophan. The D gene is left open where the match is weak. Rows may omit the clone size; those that give it use once, few, many or a size class.

abundance	v_gene	d_gene	j_gene	CDR3aa	CDR3nt
many	TRBV12-3/TRBV12-4	.	TRBJ2-7	CASSSQDSQYYGQYF	TGTGCCAGCAGTTCTCAGGACAGCCAATACTACGGGCAGTACTTC
few	TRBV5-4	.	TRBJ2-1	CASSLPQHNEQFF	TGTGCCAGCAGCTTGCCTCAGCACAATGAGCAGTTCTTC
many	TRBV12-3/TRBV12-4	.	TRBJ1-3	CASSFEAGNTIYF	TGTGCCAGCAGTTTTGAAGCTGGAAACACCATATATTTT
many	TRBV23-1	.	TRBJ1-6	CASGLGPGSPLHF	TGCGCCAGCGGGTTGGGACCAGGGTCACCCCTCCACTTT
many	TRBV18	.	TRBJ1-5	CASSRQEDQPQHF	TGTGCCAGCTCACGACAGGAGGATCAGCCCCAGCATTTT
many	TRBV28	TRBD1	TRBJ2-7	CASSPAGTVPSYEQYF	TGTGCCAGCAGTCCCGCCGGGACAGTCCCTTCCTACGAGCAGTACTTC
many	TRBV11-2	.	TRBJ2-1	CASSFSGGGYNEQFF	TGTGCCAGCAGCTTCTCAGGGGGGGGCTACAATGAGCAGTTCTTC
many	TRBV5-4	.	TRBJ1-6	CASSFRGSGAPLHF	TGTGCCAGCAGCTTCCGGGGCTCGGGGGCACCCCTCCACTTT
few	TRBV5-5	.	TRBJ1-1	CASSLNPGRKAGTEAFF	TGTGCCAGCAGCTTGAACCCGGGTCGAAAAGCTGGCACTGAAGCTTTCTTT
many	TRBV12-3/TRBV12-4	.	TRBJ1-1	CASSSDQNTEAFF	TGTGCCAGCAGTTCCGACCAGAACACTGAAGCTTTCTTT
many	TRBV20-1	TRBD1	TRBJ1-2	CSARDLDREDGYTF	TGCAGTGCTAGAGATCTGGACAGGGAGGATGGCTACACCTTC
many	TRBV2	.	TRBJ1-4	CASSERGGNEKLFF	TGTGCCAGCAGTGAACGGGGAGGTAATGAAAAACTGTTTTTT
many	TRBV20-1	TRBD2	TRBJ2-7	CSALGLASSYEQYF	TGCAGTGCTCTCGGACTAGCGAGCTCCTACGAGCAGTACTTC
many	TRBV20-1	TRBD1	TRBJ1-6	CSALRTQGTRDSNSPLHF	TGCAGTGCTTTACGAACACAGGGGACCAGGGACTCGAATTCACCCCTCCACTTT
many	TRBV2	.	TRBJ2-2	CASEKGEGTGELFF	TGTGCCAGCGAAAAGGGTGAAGGCACCGGGGAGCTGTTTTTT
.	TRBV18	TRBD1	TRBJ2-7	CASSPNGQGAEQYF	TGTGCCAGCTCACCGAACGGACAGGGTGCCGAGCAGTACTTC
few	TRBV18	TRBD1	TRBJ1-5	CASSSDREGQPQHF	TGTGCCAGCTCATCAGACAGGGAGGGTCAGCCCCAGCATTTT
.	TRBV28	.	TRBJ1-2	CASSYGGTNYGYTF	TGTGCCAGCAGTTATGGGGGAACTAACTATGGCTACACCTTC
few	TRBV9	.	TRBJ2-3	CASSNPTRDTQYF	TGTGCCAGCAGCAACCCGACACGGGATACGCAGTATTTT
many	TRBV6-2/TRBV6-3	TRBD1	TRBJ1-5	CASSSGGQGVYGNQPQHF	TGTGCCAGCAGCTCCGGGGGACAGGGGGTCTATGGCAATCAGCCCCAGCATTTT
.	TRBV28	TRBD2	TRBJ2-3	CASNGRGGTDTQYF	TGTGCCAGCAATGGGAGGGGAGGCACAGATACGCAGTATTTT
few	TRBV29-1	.	TRBJ1-1	CSVSSPGQATNTEAFF	TGCAGCGTCTCCTCTCCAGGTCAGGCCACGAACACTGAAGCTTTCTTT
many	TRBV28	.	TRBJ2-2	CALNDNGGPNTGELFF	TGTGCCCTTAACGACAATGGGGGCCCGAACACCGGGGAGCTGTTTTTT
.	TRBV7-9	TRBD1	TRBJ1-1	CASSRQGQNTEAFF	TGTGCCAGCAGCCGACAGGGGCAGAACACTGAAGCTTTCTTT
few	TRBV29-1	.	TRBJ2-4	CSVEDGRGRNIQYF	TGCAGCGTTGAAGACGGCCGGGGTCGAAACATTCAGTACTTC
few	TRBV30	.	TRBJ1-4	CAWSGDGRNEKLFF	TGTGCCTGGAGTGGGGACGGACGAAATGAAAAACTGTTTTTT
many	TRBV28	.	TRBJ1-1	CASIPGPLNTEAFF	TGTGCCAGCATCCCGGGACCGTTAAACACTGAAGCTTTCTTT
few	TRBV10-1	TRBD1	TRBJ2-2	CASRGTANTGELFF	TGCGCCAGCAGAGGGACAGCCAACACCGGGGAGCTGTTTTTT
many	TRBV30	.	TRBJ1-1	CAWSVPWLQGTEAFF	TGTGCCTGGAGTGTACCTTGGTTACAGGGAACTGAAGCTTTCTTT
many	TRBV24-1	.	TRBJ1-5	CATRGSGNNQPQHF	TGTGCCACCAGGGGCTCAGGGAACAATCAGCCCCAGCATTTT
many	TRBV12-3/TRBV12-4	TRBD1	TRBJ1-6	CASTPRQGESPLHF	TGTGCCAGCACCCCCCGGCAGGGGGAATCACCCCTCCACTTT
many	TRBV28	.	TRBJ1-1	CASSFSGYEAFF	TGTGCCAGCAGTTTCAGTGGGTATGAAGCTTTCTTT
few	TRBV12-3/TRBV12-4	.	TRBJ2-3	CASTNSPHTQYF	TGTGCCAGCACTAACTCCCCCCATACGCAGTATTTT
many	TRBV12-3/TRBV12-4	.	TRBJ1-4	CASSYGGGHEKLFF	TGTGCCAGCAGTTACGGTGGGGGGCATGAAAAACTGTTTTTT
few	TRBV14	.	TRBJ2-2	CASSQKPAGELFF	TGTGCCAGCAGCCAAAAACCGGCCGGGGAGCTGTTTTTT